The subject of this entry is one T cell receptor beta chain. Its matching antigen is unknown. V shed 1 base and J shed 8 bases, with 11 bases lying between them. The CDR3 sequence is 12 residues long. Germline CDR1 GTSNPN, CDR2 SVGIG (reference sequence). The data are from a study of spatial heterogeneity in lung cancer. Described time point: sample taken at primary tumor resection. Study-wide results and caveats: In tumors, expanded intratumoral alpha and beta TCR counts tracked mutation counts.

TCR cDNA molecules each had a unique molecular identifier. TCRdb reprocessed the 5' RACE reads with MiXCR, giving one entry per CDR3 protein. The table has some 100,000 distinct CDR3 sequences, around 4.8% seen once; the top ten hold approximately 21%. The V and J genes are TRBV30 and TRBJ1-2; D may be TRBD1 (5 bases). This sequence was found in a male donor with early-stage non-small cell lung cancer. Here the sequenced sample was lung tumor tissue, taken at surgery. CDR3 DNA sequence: TGTGCCTGGAGTGACAGGTCCACGGGCTACACCTTC. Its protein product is CAWSDRSTGYTF.